This TCR beta chain stems from a study of cytomegalovirus exposure and HLA in healthy donors. About this clone itself: Its antigen is not known.

The V and J ends lost 9 bases and 2 bases respectively, with 24 bases between them. CDR3 length equals 17 residues. The germline V gene has CDR1 SGHDN and CDR2 FVKESK. Study-wide results and caveats: In a later analysis, a genetic analysis reported fewer productive-TCR N-insertions in an Asian-associated ancestry cluster than the cohort average. Most TCR sequences were uncommon, yet certain public TCRs appeared in many donors.

The PCR made use of 60 Vbeta and 13 Jbeta primers. Assay used: immunoSEQ multiplex PCR; TCRdb lists only in-frame clones, some missing. The sample includes 150,000 to 200,000 clones, approximately 79% of them seen just once. The rearrangement uses TRBV14 and TRBJ2-3; weak D call: TRBD2 (5 bases). Sample: PBMCs. The TCR was taken from a man aged 40-49 years in good health and CMV-seropositive. CDR3: CASTYGGWLTNTDTQYF. The CDR3 DNA follows: TGTGCCAGTACCTATGGCGGGTGGCTAACGAACACAGATACGCAGTATTTT.